These 4 T cell receptor beta chains were all obtained from the same sample, sequenced in a study of T-cell reconstitution after alpha-beta-depleted transplantation in children. A TCRbeta library incorporating unique molecular identifiers was prepared. MiXCR, run by TCRdb on the PCR reads, gives a single entry per CDR3 protein. The table records hundreds of thousands of distinct CDR3 sequences, under 15% of them present only once. The specimen was PBMCs from the stem cell graft donor, collected from the stem cell graft. These receptors originate from a human donor who donated a stem cell graft to a child with combined immunodeficiency.

This clonotype was counted between two and nine times. The gene calls are TRBV20-1 and TRBJ2-7, with TRBD2 as a possible D gene (7 bases). Germline CDR1 reads DFQATT; CDR2 reads SNEGSKA (reference sequence). The CDR3 extends over 16 amino acids. V was clipped by 2 bases and J by 6 bases, with 23 bases between them. The CDR3 loop reads CSARRGGGLAYSEQYF. The CDR3 nucleotides are TGCAGTGCTAGAAGGGGGGGGGGCTTGGCTTATAGCGAGCAGTACTTC.

This clonotype was detected many times. This chain uses TRBV5-1 with TRBJ2-7; tentatively, D is TRBD2 (6 bases). In germline, CDR1 is SGHRS, CDR2 YFSETQ. CDR3 size: 15 residues. With 0 bases removed from V and 5 bases from J, the gap between germline ends came to 15 bases. CDR3: CASSLGRGVGNEQYF. CDR3 sequence (DNA): TGCGCCAGCAGCTTGGGGAGGGGAGTAGGTAACGAGCAGTACTTC. The entire variable domain, with the rest obtained from reference TRBV5-1 and TRBJ2-7, is as follows: KAGVTQTPRYLIKTRGQQVTLSCSPISGHRSVSWYQQTPGQGLQFLFEYFSETQRNKGNFPGRFSGRQFSNSRSEMNVSTLELGDSALYLCASSLGRGVGNEQYFGPGTRLTVT.

In this sample, this clonotype turned up a few times. The chain joins TRBV12-3 or TRBV12-4 to TRBJ2-5; the D gene could be TRBD1 or TRBD2 (5 bases each). This CDR3 region has 15 residues. Trimming took off 5 bases at V and 5 bases at J, with 18 bases between the two ends. In DNA, the CDR3 is TGTGCCAGCAGTCAGGACGCCCTGAGGGGCGAGACCCAGTACTTC. Its protein is CASSQDALRGETQYF.

This clonotype was recorded many times. The V gene is TRBV4-1, the J gene TRBJ2-3; D gene unclear. Germline CDR1 and CDR2: MGHRA and YSYEKL. The V end was cut by 0 bases, the J end by 11 bases, with 6 bases between. The CDR3 is 11 residues long. CDR3 DNA: TGCGCCAGCAGCCAAGATTCGTGGCAGTATTTT. The encoded protein is CASSQDSWQYF.